This entry features one TCR beta chain sequence. The antigen remains unidentified. A multiplex PCR was run with 60 Vbeta primers and 13 Jbeta primers. Sequenced by immunoSEQ multiplex PCR; TCRdb stores in-frame clones only, minus some. The sample shows approximately 150,000 clones, about three quarters of them seen only once. Germline-derived CDR1 and CDR2 are SNHLY and FYNNEI. Deletions cut 1 base from V and 7 bases from J, with 10 bases between. CDR3 length: 14 amino acids. The data derive from a study of cytomegalovirus exposure and HLA in healthy donors. General study points: HLA allele associations emerged for roughly 17,000 TCR beta sequences in a later analysis, at 0.05 false discovery rate. A prior analysis recorded that most TCR beta V segments were productive about 87% or about 30% of the time.

Sequences were obtained from PBMCs. This clonotype originated in a woman aged 40-49 years in good health and CMV-seropositive. The V and J genes are TRBV2 and TRBJ2-2, with a tentative D call TRBD2 (6 bases). The CDR3 sequence: CASSEGDGSGELFF. The CDR3 bases are TGTGCCAGCAGTGAAGGCGACGGGAGCGGGGAGCTGTTTTTT. The full variable domain, completed using reference TRBV2 and TRBJ2-2, is EPEVTQTPSHQVTQMGQEVILRCVPISNHLYFYWYRQILGQKVEFLVSFYNNEISEKSEIFDDQFSVERPDGSNFTLKIRSTKLEDSAMYFCASSEGDGSGELFFGEGSRLTVL.